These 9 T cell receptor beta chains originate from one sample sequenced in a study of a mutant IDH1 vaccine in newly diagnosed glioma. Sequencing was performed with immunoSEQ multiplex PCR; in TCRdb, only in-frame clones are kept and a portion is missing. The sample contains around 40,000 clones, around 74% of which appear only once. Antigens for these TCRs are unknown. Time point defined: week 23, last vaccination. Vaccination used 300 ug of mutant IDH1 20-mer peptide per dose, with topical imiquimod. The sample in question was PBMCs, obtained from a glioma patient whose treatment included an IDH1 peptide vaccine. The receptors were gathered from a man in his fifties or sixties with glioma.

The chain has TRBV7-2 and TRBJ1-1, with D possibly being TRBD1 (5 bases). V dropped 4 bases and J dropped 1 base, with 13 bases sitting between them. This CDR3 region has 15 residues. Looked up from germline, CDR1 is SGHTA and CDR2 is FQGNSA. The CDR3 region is CASSSRRGPNTEAFF. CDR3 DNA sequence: TGTGCCAGCAGCTCCCGGAGGGGCCCGAACACTGAAGCTTTCTTT.

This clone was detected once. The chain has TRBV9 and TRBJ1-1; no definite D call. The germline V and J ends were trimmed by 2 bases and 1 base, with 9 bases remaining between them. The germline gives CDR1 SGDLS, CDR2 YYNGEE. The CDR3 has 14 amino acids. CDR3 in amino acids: CASSVDGANTEAFF. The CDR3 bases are TGTGCCAGCAGCGTCGACGGCGCGAACACTGAAGCTTTCTTT.

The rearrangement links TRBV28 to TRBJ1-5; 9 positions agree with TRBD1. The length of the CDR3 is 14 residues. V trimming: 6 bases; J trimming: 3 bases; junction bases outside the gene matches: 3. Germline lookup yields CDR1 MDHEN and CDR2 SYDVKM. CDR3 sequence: CASSWDRVNQPQHF. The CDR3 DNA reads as TGTGCCAGCAGCTGGGACAGGGTCAATCAGCCCCAGCATTTT.

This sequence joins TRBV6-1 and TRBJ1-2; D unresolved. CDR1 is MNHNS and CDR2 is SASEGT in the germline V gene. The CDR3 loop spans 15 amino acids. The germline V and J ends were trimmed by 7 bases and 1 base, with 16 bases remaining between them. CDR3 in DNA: TGTGCCAGCACCCTCGAGTCCAGAGATAACTATGGCTACACCTTC. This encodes CASTLESRDNYGYTF.

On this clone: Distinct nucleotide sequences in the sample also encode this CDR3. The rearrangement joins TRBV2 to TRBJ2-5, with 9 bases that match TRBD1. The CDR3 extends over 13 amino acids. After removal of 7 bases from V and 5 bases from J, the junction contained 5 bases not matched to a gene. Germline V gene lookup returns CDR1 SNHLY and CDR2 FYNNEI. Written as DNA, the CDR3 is TGTGCCAGCATTTTGACAGGGGGGGAGACCCAGTACTTC. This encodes CASILTGGETQYF.

Here the CDR3 reads CASSQVGGDDGYTF. Written as DNA, the CDR3 is TGCGCCAGCAGCCAAGTGGGGGGGGATGATGGCTACACCTTC. The chain couples TRBV4-3 to TRBJ1-2, with a tentative D call TRBD1 (5 bases). The CDR3 consists of 14 residues. Trimming took off 1 base at V and 6 bases at J, with 12 bases between the two ends. Germline CDR1 LGHNA, CDR2 YSLEER.

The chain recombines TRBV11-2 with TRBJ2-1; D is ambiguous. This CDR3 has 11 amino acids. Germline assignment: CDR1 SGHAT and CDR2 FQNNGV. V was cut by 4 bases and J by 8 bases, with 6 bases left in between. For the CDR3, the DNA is TGTGCCAGCAGCTCGAGTGATGAGCAGTTCTTC. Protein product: CASSSSDEQFF. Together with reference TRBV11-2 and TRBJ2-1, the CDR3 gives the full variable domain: EAGVAQSPRYKIIEKRQSVAFWCNPISGHATLYWYQQILGQGPKLLIQFQNNGVVDDSQLPKDRFSAERLKGVDSTLKIQPAKLEDSAVYLCASSSSDEQFFGPGTRLTVL.

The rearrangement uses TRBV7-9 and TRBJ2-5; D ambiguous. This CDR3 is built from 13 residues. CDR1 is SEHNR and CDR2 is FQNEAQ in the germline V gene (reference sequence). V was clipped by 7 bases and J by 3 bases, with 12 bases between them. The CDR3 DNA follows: TGTGCCAGCAAGCTTGGAGCTGAAGAGACCCAGTACTTC. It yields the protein CASKLGAEETQYF.

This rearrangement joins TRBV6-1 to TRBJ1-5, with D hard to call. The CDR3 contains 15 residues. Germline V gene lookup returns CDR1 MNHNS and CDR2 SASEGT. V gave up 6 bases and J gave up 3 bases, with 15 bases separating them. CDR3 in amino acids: CASSRDTAFNQPQHF. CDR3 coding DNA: TGTGCCAGCAGCCGTGACACCGCATTCAATCAGCCCCAGCATTTT.